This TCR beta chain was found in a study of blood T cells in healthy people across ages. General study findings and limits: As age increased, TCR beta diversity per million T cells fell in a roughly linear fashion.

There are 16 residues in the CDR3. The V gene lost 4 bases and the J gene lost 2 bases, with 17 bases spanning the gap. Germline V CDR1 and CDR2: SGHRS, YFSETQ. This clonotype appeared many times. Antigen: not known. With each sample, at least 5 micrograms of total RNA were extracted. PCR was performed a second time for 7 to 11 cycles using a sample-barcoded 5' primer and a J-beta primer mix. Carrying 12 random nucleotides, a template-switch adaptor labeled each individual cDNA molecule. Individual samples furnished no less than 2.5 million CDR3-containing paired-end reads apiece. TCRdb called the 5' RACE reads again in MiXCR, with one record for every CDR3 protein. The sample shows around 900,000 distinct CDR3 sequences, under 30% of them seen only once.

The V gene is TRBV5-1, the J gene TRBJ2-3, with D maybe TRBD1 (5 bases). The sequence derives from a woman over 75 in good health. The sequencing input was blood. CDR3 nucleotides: TGCGCCAGCAGCCAAAATGCGGACGGACACACAGATACGCAGTATTTT. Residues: CASSQNADGHTDTQYF.